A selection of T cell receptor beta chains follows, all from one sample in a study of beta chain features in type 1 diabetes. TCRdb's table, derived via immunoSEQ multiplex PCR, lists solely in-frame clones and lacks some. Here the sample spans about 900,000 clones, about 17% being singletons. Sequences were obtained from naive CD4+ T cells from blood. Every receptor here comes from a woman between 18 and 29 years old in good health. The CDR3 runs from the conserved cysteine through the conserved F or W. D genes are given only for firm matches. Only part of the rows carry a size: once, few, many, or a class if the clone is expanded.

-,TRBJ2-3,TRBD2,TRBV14,CASSLLAGAPTDTQYF,TGTGCCAGCAGCCTTCTAGCGGGAGCACCCACAGATACGCAGTATTTT
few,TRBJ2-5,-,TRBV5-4,CASSLAAGQETQYF,TGTGCCAGCAGCTTGGCGGCAGGACAAGAGACCCAGTACTTC
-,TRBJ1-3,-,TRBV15,CATSRVGAGNTIYF,TGTGCCACCAGCAGAGTAGGCGCCGGAAACACCATATATTTT
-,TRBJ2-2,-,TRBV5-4,CASSFENTGELFF,TGTGCCAGCAGCTTTGAAAACACCGGGGAGCTGTTTTTT
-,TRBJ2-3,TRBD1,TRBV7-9,CASSLGTGVTDTQYF,TGTGCCAGCAGCTTAGGGACAGGGGTCACAGATACGCAGTATTTT
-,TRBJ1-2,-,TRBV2,CASRRALYGYTF,TGTGCCAGCAGGAGAGCCCTATATGGCTACACCTTC
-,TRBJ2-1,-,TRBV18,CASSPFQSSYNEQFF,TGTGCCAGCTCACCATTTCAAAGCTCCTACAATGAGCAGTTCTTC
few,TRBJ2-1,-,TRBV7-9,CASSLAQGGGTSDEQFF,TGTGCCAGCAGCTTAGCCCAGGGGGGCGGGACATCAGATGAGCAGTTCTTC
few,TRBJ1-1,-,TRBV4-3,CASSLGYAENTEAFF,TGCGCCAGCAGCCTCGGCTATGCGGAGAACACTGAAGCTTTCTTT
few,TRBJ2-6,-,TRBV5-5,CASSLVTEVVSGANVLTF,TGTGCCAGCAGCTTGGTCACAGAAGTGGTCTCTGGGGCCAACGTCCTGACTTTC
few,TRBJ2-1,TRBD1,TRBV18,CASSPGQVPYNEQFF,TGTGCCAGCTCACCAGGACAGGTCCCCTACAATGAGCAGTTCTTC
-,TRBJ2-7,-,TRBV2,CASSDRGYEQYF,TGTGCCAGCAGTGACCGGGGGTACGAGCAGTACTTC
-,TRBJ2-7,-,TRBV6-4,CATRRDDEQYF,TGTGCCACAAGGAGGGACGACGAGCAGTACTTC
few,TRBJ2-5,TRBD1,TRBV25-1,CASSEYRGQETQYF,TGTGCCAGCAGTGAATACAGGGGGCAAGAGACCCAGTACTTC
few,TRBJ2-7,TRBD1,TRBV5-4,CASSLGTGNHYEQYF,TGTGCCAGCAGCTTGGGGACAGGGAACCACTACGAGCAGTACTTC
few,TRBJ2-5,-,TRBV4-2,CASKPGGTETQYF,TGTGCCAGCAAACCGGGGGGCACGGAGACCCAGTACTTC
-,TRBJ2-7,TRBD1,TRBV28,CASRRQGGSYEQYF,TGTGCCAGCAGGCGACAGGGGGGTTCCTACGAGCAGTACTTC
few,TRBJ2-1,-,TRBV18,CASSPSTASEQFF,TGTGCCAGCTCACCAAGCACGGCTTCAGAGCAGTTCTTC
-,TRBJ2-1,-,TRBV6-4,CASSWAVNNEQFF,TGTGCCAGCAGTTGGGCAGTAAACAATGAGCAGTTCTTC
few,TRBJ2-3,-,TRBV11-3,CASSLGMSADTQYF,TGTGCCAGCAGCTTAGGGATGAGCGCGGATACGCAGTATTTT
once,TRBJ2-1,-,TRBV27,CASTPQGSYNEQFF,TGTGCCAGCACACCACAGGGCTCCTACAATGAGCAGTTCTTC
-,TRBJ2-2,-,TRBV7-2,CASSSYSGELFF,TGTGCCAGCAGCTCATACTCCGGGGAGCTGTTTTTT
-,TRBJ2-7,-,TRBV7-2,CASSTRGPSYEQYF,TGTGCCAGCAGCACCCGCGGGCCCTCCTACGAGCAGTACTTC
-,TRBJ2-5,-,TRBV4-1,CASSQDSSRLVSQETQYF,TGCGCCAGCAGCCAAGATTCTTCGCGACTAGTGAGTCAAGAGACCCAGTACTTC
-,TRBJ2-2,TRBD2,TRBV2,CASSWGGELFF,TGTGCCAGCAGCTGGGGGGGAGAGCTGTTTTTT
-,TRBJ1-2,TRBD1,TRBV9,CASSAQQGYYGYTF,TGTGCCAGCAGCGCCCAACAGGGGTACTATGGCTACACCTTC
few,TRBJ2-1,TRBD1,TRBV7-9,CASSLTGYDEQFF,TGTGCCAGCAGCCTGACAGGGTATGATGAGCAGTTCTTC
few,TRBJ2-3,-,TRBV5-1,CASSTTLGRQDTQYF,TGCGCCAGCAGTACGACGTTGGGGCGTCAAGATACGCAGTATTTT
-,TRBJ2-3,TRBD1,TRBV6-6,CASSYSGTGPDTQYF,TGTGCCAGCAGTTATTCCGGGACAGGTCCAGATACGCAGTATTTT
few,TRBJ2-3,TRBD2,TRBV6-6,CASSLSGRTDTQYF,TGTGCCAGCAGTCTTAGCGGGCGCACAGATACGCAGTATTTT
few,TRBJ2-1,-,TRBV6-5,CASSYSDYNEQFF,TGTGCCAGCAGTTACTCCGACTACAATGAGCAGTTCTTC
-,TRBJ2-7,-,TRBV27,CASSNRLGQEEQYF,TGTGCCAGCAGCAACCGGTTGGGGCAAGAGGAGCAGTACTTC
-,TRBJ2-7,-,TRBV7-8,CASSSGSSYEQYF,TGTGCCAGCAGCTCAGGGAGCTCCTACGAGCAGTACTTC
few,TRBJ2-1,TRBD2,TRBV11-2,CASRSIAGGRDNEQFF,TGTGCCAGCAGATCTATAGCGGGAGGGAGGGACAATGAGCAGTTCTTC
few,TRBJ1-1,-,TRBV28,CASHLNTEAFF,TGTGCCAGTCACCTGAACACTGAAGCTTTCTTT
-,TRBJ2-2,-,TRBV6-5,CASSKTGTHTGELFF,TGTGCCAGCAGTAAGACCGGGACTCACACCGGGGAGCTGTTTTTT
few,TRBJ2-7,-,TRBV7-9,CASSRQDTYEQYF,TGTGCCAGCAGCCGACAGGACACCTACGAGCAGTACTTC